This T cell receptor (beta chain) is from a study of cytomegalovirus exposure and HLA in healthy donors. General observations from the study: The classifier was said to identify cytomegalovirus status with high specificity and sensitivity.

In the case of this clone: Its antigen is still unknown.

Trimming removed 0 bases at V and 8 bases at J, with 23 bases between. The CDR3 has 18 residues. Germline V gene data show CDR1 as MGHRA and CDR2 as YSYEKL. TCRdb keeps only in-frame clones here, not all; method: immunoSEQ multiplex PCR. This table has approximately 230,000 clones, more than 85% appearing once. This TCR came from a man younger than 35 in good health and CMV-seropositive. The gene calls are TRBV4-1 and TRBJ2-1, with a weak D call TRBD2 (5 bases). Sequencing input: PBMCs. In nucleotides, the CDR3 is TGCGCCAGCAGCCAAGACCCCCCCGGGGTAGCGACGGGCCATGAGCAGTTCTTC. It encodes CASSQDPPGVATGHEQFF.